These 8 T cell receptor beta chains share one sample of origin, sequenced in a study of T cells after yellow fever vaccination. From the 5' RACE reads, TCRdb called clonotypes with MiXCR, one entry per CDR3 protein. The sample holds approximately 150,000 distinct CDR3 sequences; 9.3% are singletons and the top ten take approximately 39%. This material consisted of CD8+ T cells sorted from PBMCs, taken 45 days after the yellow fever booster vaccination. The receptor set was obtained from a man between 18 and 35 years old who received the YFV17D yellow fever vaccine.

This chain connects TRBV20-1 to TRBJ2-5, with D perhaps TRBD1 (6 bases). The germline gives CDR1 DFQATT, CDR2 SNEGSKA (reference sequence). The CDR3 is 15 residues long. Trimming removed 3 bases at V and 2 bases at J, with 16 bases between. For the CDR3, the DNA is TGCAGTGCTAGGGGAACCGGGACACCGCAAGAGACCCAGTACTTC. Translated, it gives CSARGTGTPQETQYF.

This clonotype was recorded many times. The chain joins TRBV5-1 to TRBJ2-1; D gene ambiguous. The CDR3 contains 13 residues. CDR1 SGHRS and CDR2 YFSETQ come from the germline V gene. V gave up 0 bases and J gave up 6 bases, with 7 bases separating them. DNA of the CDR3: TGCGCCAGCAGCTTGGTGACGGCCAATGAGCAGTTCTTC. Protein product: CASSLVTANEQFF.

This clonotype turned up a few times. V usage is TRBV20-1 and J usage is TRBJ2-7, with D possibly matching TRBD2 (5 bases). CDR1 and CDR2 (germline): DFQATT, SNEGSKA (reference sequence). The V end was cut by 0 bases, the J end by 9 bases, with 15 bases between. The length of the CDR3 is 13 residues. The CDR3 DNA reads TGCAGTGCTAGAGATCTCGGGAAACTTGGGCAGTACTTC. Translation gives CSARDLGKLGQYF.

The chain joins TRBV6-5 to TRBJ1-1; 9 nucleotides align to TRBD1. With V trimmed by 6 bases and J by 5 bases, 10 bases remained unmatched. CDR3 length equals 15 residues. The germline V gene encodes CDR1 MNHEY and CDR2 SVGAGI. CDR3 sequence: CASSLQGAKRTEAFF. The CDR3 DNA reads TGTGCCAGCAGCTTACAGGGGGCAAAGAGGACTGAAGCTTTCTTT.

This clonotype was observed a handful of times. The chain recombines TRBV6-5 with TRBJ1-4; unclear D gene. Trimming stripped 6 bases from V and 4 bases from J, with 9 bases between. Germline V lookup: CDR1 MNHEY, CDR2 SVGAGI. The CDR3 has 13 amino acids. Here the CDR3 DNA reads TGTGCCAGCAGCCCCCAGGATAATGAAAAACTGTTTTTT. Encoded protein: CASSPQDNEKLFF.

The chain employs TRBV3-1 and TRBJ2-3, with D hard to call. Germline V gene lookup returns CDR1 LGHDT and CDR2 YNNKEL (reference sequence). Trimming removed 1 base from V and 0 bases from J, with 11 bases in between. The CDR3 contains 16 residues. The CDR3 sequence: CASSQGPPYSTDTQYF. CDR3 nucleotide sequence: TGTGCCAGCAGCCAAGGACCCCCCTATAGCACAGATACGCAGTATTTT.

The sample holds many counts of this clonotype. The chain couples TRBV12-3 or TRBV12-4 to TRBJ2-7, with 7 bases identical to TRBD2. V trimming: 5 bases; J trimming: 5 bases; junction bases outside the gene matches: 6. CDR3 length: 13 residues. The DNA of the CDR3 is TGTGCCAGCAGTCCCACGGGGGGTAACGAGCAGTACGTC. Translated, it gives CASSPTGGNEQYV.

This clonotype was observed a few times. The chain couples TRBV28 to TRBJ2-1; D unclear. Germline values: CDR1 MDHEN, CDR2 SYDVKM. The CDR3 length is 9 residues. CDR3 amino acids: CASGDQQFF. DNA of the CDR3: TGTGCGTCAGGCGATCAGCAGTTCTTC. Looking up the rest from reference TRBV28 and TRBJ2-1 gives the full variable domain: DVKVTQSSRYLVKRTGEKVFLECVQDMDHENMFWYRQDPGLGLRLIYFSYDVKMKEKGDIPEGYSVSREKKERFSLILESASTNQTSMYLCASGDQQFFGPGTRLTVL.